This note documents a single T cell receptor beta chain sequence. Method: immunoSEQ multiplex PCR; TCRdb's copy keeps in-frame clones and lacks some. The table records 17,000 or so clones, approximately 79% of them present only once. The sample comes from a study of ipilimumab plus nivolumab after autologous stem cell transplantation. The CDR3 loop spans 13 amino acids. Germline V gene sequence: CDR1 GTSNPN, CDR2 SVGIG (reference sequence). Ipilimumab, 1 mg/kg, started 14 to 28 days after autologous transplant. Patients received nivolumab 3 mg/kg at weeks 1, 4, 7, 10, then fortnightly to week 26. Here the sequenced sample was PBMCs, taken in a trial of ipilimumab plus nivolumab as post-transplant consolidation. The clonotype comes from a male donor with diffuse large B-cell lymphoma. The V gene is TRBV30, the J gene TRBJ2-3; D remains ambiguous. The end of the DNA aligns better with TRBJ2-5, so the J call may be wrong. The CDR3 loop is CAWSVMPGETQYF. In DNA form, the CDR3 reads TGTGCCTGGAGTGTAATGCCTGGGGAGACCCAGTACTTC.